These 28 T cell receptor beta chains originate from one sample sequenced in a study of cytomegalovirus exposure and HLA in healthy donors. TCRdb's copy holds only in-frame clones and misses some; the assay was immunoSEQ multiplex PCR. The sample includes some 84,000 clones, under 95% of them seen just once. The sequenced sample was PBMCs. These TCRs come from a man younger than 40 in good health and CMV-seronegative.

V and J are TRBV7-9 and TRBJ1-5, with D possibly being TRBD1 (5 bases). The CDR3 spans 14 residues. Trimming removed 5 bases at V and 4 bases at J, with 12 bases between. The germline V gene has CDR1 SEHNR and CDR2 FQNEAQ (reference sequence). The chain's CDR3 is CASSKGLPNQPQHF. DNA of the CDR3: TGTGCCAGCAGCAAGGGACTACCGAATCAGCCCCAGCATTTT.

The V and J genes are TRBV11-2 and TRBJ1-3; 8 bases line up with TRBD1. Germline CDR1 is SGHAT and CDR2 is FQNNGV. The V segment lost 5 bases and the J segment 3 bases; nucleotides outside the gene matches: 6. This CDR3 comprises 15 residues. The CDR3 DNA reads TGTGCCAGCAGCACCTACAGGGGGGGTGGAAACACCATATATTTT. Translated: CASSTYRGGGNTIYF.

CDR3 in DNA: TGTGCCAGTAGTACAAGACAGGATAACTACGAGCAGTACTTC. Encoded protein: CASSTRQDNYEQYF. The V call is TRBV19, the J call TRBJ2-7, with D tentatively TRBD1 (6 bases). The CDR3 sequence is 14 residues long. Trimming shortened V by 4 bases and J by 3 bases, and 13 bases separated the two germline ends. CDR1 is LNHDA and CDR2 is SQIVND in the germline V gene (reference sequence).

J is TRBJ2-7 and V is TRBV9; possibly TRBD2 for D (6 bases). Germline CDR1 and CDR2: SGDLS and YYNGEE. The CDR3 length is 14 residues. The V gene lost 0 bases and the J gene lost 7 bases, with 14 bases spanning the gap. CDR3 loop: CASSVGGVSREQYF. The CDR3 DNA is TGTGCCAGCAGCGTAGGGGGGGTTAGTCGGGAGCAGTACTTC.

J is TRBJ2-2 and V is TRBV7-3; a weak D match, TRBD2 (5 bases). CDR1 and CDR2 from the germline V gene are SGHTA and FQGTGA. The CDR3 covers 14 residues. With 3 bases removed from V and 2 bases from J, the gap between germline ends came to 7 bases. In DNA form, the CDR3 reads TGTGCCAGCAGCTTGGACTTAAACACCGGGGAGCTGTTTTTT. This sequence encodes CASSLDLNTGELFF.

This clone showed up just once. The chain links TRBV7-9 to TRBJ2-1; D not resolved. The CDR3 runs to 15 residues. Germline-derived CDR1 and CDR2 are SEHNR and FQNEAQ (reference sequence). Trimming stripped 1 base from V and 9 bases from J, with 16 bases between. The CDR3 DNA reads TGTGCCAGCAGCTTAGGTCTAGGCCCCGGGTTTGAGCAGTTCTTC. Residues: CASSLGLGPGFEQFF. Variable domain in full (rest from reference TRBV7-9 and TRBJ2-1): DTGVSQNPRHKITKRGQNVTFRCDPISEHNRLYWYRQTLGQGPEFLTYFQNEAQLEKSRLLSDRFSAERPKGSFSTLEIQRTEQGDSAMYLCASSLGLGPGFEQFFGPGTRLTVL.

The CDR3 sequence: CASSLVGTSTDTQYF. Here the CDR3 DNA reads TGTGCCAGCAGCTTAGTAGGGACTAGCACAGATACGCAGTATTTT. The V call is TRBV7-2, the J call TRBJ2-3, with D perhaps matching TRBD2 (6 bases). Germline V gives CDR1 SGHTA, CDR2 FQGNSA. This CDR3 contains 15 residues. V shed 1 base and J shed 0 bases, with 8 bases lying between them.

The V gene is TRBV5-1, the J gene TRBJ2-1; D is unresolved. V was clipped by 9 bases and J by 3 bases, with 13 bases between them. Looked up from germline, CDR1 is SGHRS and CDR2 is YFSETQ. The CDR3 covers 13 residues. CDR3 nucleotide sequence: TGCGCCACCTACGGCGAGGACTACAATGAGCAGTTCTTC. Translation: CATYGEDYNEQFF. Full variable domain (remainder filled in from reference TRBV5-1 and TRBJ2-1): KAGVTQTPRYLIKTRGQQVTLSCSPISGHRSVSWYQQTPGQGLQFLFEYFSETQRNKGNFPGRFSGRQFSNSRSEMNVSTLELGDSALYLCATYGEDYNEQFFGPGTRLTVL.

The chain carries TRBV10-3 and TRBJ1-1; tentative D call: TRBD1 (6 bases). The V end lost 6 bases, the J end lost 1 base, and 9 bases lay between the germline ends. CDR1 is ENHRY and CDR2 is SYGVKD in the germline V gene. CDR3 length equals 13 residues. The CDR3 sequence is CAIRLQGNTEAFF. Here the CDR3 DNA reads TGTGCCATCAGGCTACAGGGGAACACTGAAGCTTTCTTT.

The chain is built from TRBV28 and TRBJ2-3; 9 positions match TRBD1. The CDR3 length is 15 residues. J gave up 3 bases and V 2 bases, and 3 bases lay outside the gene matches. Germline V CDR1 and CDR2: MDHEN, SYDVKM. The CDR3 is CASSLPGQGTDTQYF. The CDR3 DNA sequence: TGTGCCAGCAGTTTACCCGGACAGGGGACAGATACGCAGTATTTT.

CDR3: CASRETGDSYNSPLHF. The CDR3 DNA reads as TGTGCCAGTAGGGAAACAGGGGATTCCTATAATTCACCCCTCCACTTT. The chain joins TRBV19 to TRBJ1-6, with 7 bases fitting TRBD1. This CDR3 is built from 16 residues. Germline V CDR1 and CDR2: LNHDA, SQIVND (reference sequence). Trimming at V came to 6 bases and at J to 1 base, leaving 6 bases not matched to a gene.

The chain has TRBV7-9 and TRBJ2-3; 8 bases match TRBD2. Germline CDR1 and CDR2: SEHNR and FQNEAQ (reference sequence). Trimming at V came to 4 bases and at J to 5 bases, leaving 8 bases not matched to a gene. The length of the CDR3 is 15 residues. CDR3 nucleotides: TGTGCCAGCAGCTCGCCGGGAGGGGCGGGAGATACGCAGTATTTT. Translating it yields CASSSPGGAGDTQYF. Looking up the rest from reference TRBV7-9 and TRBJ2-3 gives the full variable domain: DTGVSQNPRHKITKRGQNVTFRCDPISEHNRLYWYRQTLGQGPEFLTYFQNEAQLEKSRLLSDRFSAERPKGSFSTLEIQRTEQGDSAMYLCASSSPGGAGDTQYFGPGTRLTVL.

Concerning this clone: The junction and the germline gene differ at one end; a read error may be behind it. The chain has TRBV7-9 and TRBJ2-7, with 9 bases matching TRBD1. Germline V gene data show CDR1 as SEHNR and CDR2 as FQNEAQ (reference sequence). The CDR3 runs to 14 residues. CDR3: CASSLTGTGPLPSF. The CDR3 nucleotides are TGTGCCAGCAGCTTAACCGGGACAGGGCCTCTCCCGTCGTTC.

This chain connects TRBV2 to TRBJ2-3; 10 nucleotides line up with TRBD1. The junction had 2 bases not matched to a gene; V was cut back by 6 bases and J by 2 bases. CDR1 is SNHLY and CDR2 is FYNNEI in the germline V gene. The CDR3 is 14 amino acids. The CDR3 here is CASRDRGDTDTQYF. The CDR3 DNA reads as TGTGCCAGCAGGGACAGGGGGGACACAGATACGCAGTATTTT.

The chain employs TRBV4-1 and TRBJ2-1; 9 bases map to TRBD1. Germline trimming cut 8 bases from V and 5 bases from J; bases unmatched to any gene: 4. Germline V gene data show CDR1 as MGHRA and CDR2 as YSYEKL. CDR3 length: 13 residues. CDR3 DNA sequence: TGCGCCAGCCGGGACAGGGCTGACAATGAGCAGTTCTTC. It encodes CASRDRADNEQFF.

The chain carries TRBV11-2 and TRBJ1-2; 8 nucleotides line up with TRBD1. The CDR3 is made up of 14 amino acids. Trimming cost V 3 bases and J 6 bases; bases outside gene matches: 6. CDR1 SGHAT and CDR2 FQNNGV come from the germline V gene. The CDR3 nucleotides are TGTGCCAGCAGCTTTTTAGACAGGGGAGATGGCTACACCTTC. This gives the protein CASSFLDRGDGYTF.

The chain joins TRBV7-9 to TRBJ2-7; D call uncertain. Trimming left V 4 bases short and J 6 bases short, with 7 bases between. The CDR3 sequence is 11 residues long. CDR1 is SEHNR, CDR2 FQNEAQ, per germline (reference sequence). The DNA for the CDR3 is TGTGCCAGCAGCTGGAGAGGCGAGCAGTACTTC. Translated: CASSWRGEQYF.

The sample holds one count of this clone. V usage is TRBV7-9 and J usage is TRBJ2-7; 11 bases agree with TRBD1. This CDR3 region has 12 residues. Germline V gene data show CDR1 as SEHNR and CDR2 as FQNEAQ (reference sequence). The trim removed 6 bases at V and 11 bases at J, leaving 6 bases unmatched. CDR3 residues: CASRPDRGRKYF. CDR3 nucleotides: TGTGCCAGCAGGCCGGACAGGGGGCGAAAGTACTTC.

The chain joins TRBV5-6 to TRBJ1-1, with D perhaps matching TRBD1 (6 bases). Germline CDR1 and CDR2: SGHDT and YYEEEE. CDR3 length: 14 amino acids. V lost 4 bases, J lost 2 bases, and 12 bases lay in between. This chain's CDR3 is CASSPRTENTEAFF. The CDR3 coding sequence is TGTGCCAGCAGCCCACGGACAGAAAACACTGAAGCTTTCTTT.

This clone came up many times. Relative to the germline gene, one junction end is altered; a read error may explain this. J is TRBJ2-7 and V is TRBV7-8; D possibly corresponds to TRBD2 (6 bases). The CDR3 spans 12 residues. Germline-derived CDR1 and CDR2 are SGHVS and FQNEAQ. The CDR3 here is CASTGVFGRLDF. The CDR3 DNA is TGTGCCAGCACGGGTGTTTTTGGGAGACTAGACTTC.

The rearrangement joins TRBV29-1 to TRBJ1-5; 7 bases agree with TRBD1. Germline V gene lookup returns CDR1 SQVTM and CDR2 ANQGSEA. J lost 6 bases, V lost 6 bases, and 11 bases had no gene match. The CDR3 contains 14 residues. Written as DNA, the CDR3 is TGCAGCGTAGTACTTGACAGGGAGAGTCAGCCCCAGCATTTT. The encoded protein is CSVVLDRESQPQHF.

The V gene is TRBV6-5, the J gene TRBJ2-1; 9 positions agree with TRBD2. V was pared by 1 base and J by 7 bases, with 2 bases of the junction left unmatched. Germline loops: CDR1 MNHEY, CDR2 SVGAGI. This CDR3 comprises 14 residues. The CDR3 loop reads CASSYFAGGNEQFF. In DNA, the CDR3 is TGTGCCAGCAGTTACTTCGCGGGAGGGAATGAGCAGTTCTTC.

V usage is TRBV7-2 and J usage is TRBJ1-2; weak D call: TRBD1 (5 bases). The CDR3 contains 16 residues. Germline lookup yields CDR1 SGHTA and CDR2 FQGNSA. V gave up 0 bases and J gave up 6 bases, with 17 bases separating them. CDR3 protein: CASSLASGSIQDGYTF. The DNA of the CDR3 is TGTGCCAGCAGCTTAGCCTCAGGGTCGATTCAGGATGGCTACACCTTC.

The chain links TRBV28 to TRBJ2-1; TRBD2 aligns across 15 bases. The CDR3 spans 15 residues. V lost 7 bases and J lost 9; bases outside the gene matches: 7. From germline, CDR1 is MDHEN and CDR2 SYDVKM. CDR3 nucleotides: TGTGCCAGCACCCCGGGACTAGCGGGAGGCGGTGAGCAGTTCTTC. Translating gives CASTPGLAGGGEQFF.

Turning to this clone: The germline gene is not matched at one end of the junction; a read error may be the cause. Other nucleotide sequences in the sample specify the same CDR3. The chain employs TRBV30 and TRBJ2-2; tentatively, D is TRBD1 (6 bases). Germline V lookup: CDR1 GTSNPN, CDR2 SVGIG (reference sequence). This CDR3 is 14 amino acids long. This chain's CDR3 is CAWYKTGYTGELFF. In nucleotides, the CDR3 is TGTGCCTGGTACAAAACAGGGTACACCGGGGAGTTGTTTTTT.

This clone has just one count. V gene TRBV6-5 combines with J gene TRBJ2-3; 8 bases are a match to TRBD2. The trim removed 2 bases at V and 6 bases at J, leaving 7 bases unmatched. Germline CDR1 and CDR2: MNHEY and SVGAGI. The CDR3 consists of 15 residues. The CDR3 sequence is CASSYAGGTPDTQYF. CDR3 DNA: TGTGCCAGCAGTTACGCGGGGGGCACCCCGGATACGCAGTATTTT.

J is TRBJ1-5 and V is TRBV28; D unclear. CDR3 length equals 13 residues. Trimming took 7 bases from V and 4 from J, leaving 11 bases between them. Germline V lookup: CDR1 MDHEN, CDR2 SYDVKM. CDR3 bases: TGTGCCAGCATGGACCGGGAGAATCAGCCCCAGCATTTT. Translating gives CASMDRENQPQHF.

This clone has a single count. This chain joins TRBV6-5 and TRBJ2-4; D is unclear. V was trimmed by 6 bases and J by 0 bases, leaving 9 bases between them. This CDR3 has 14 amino acids. The germline CDR1 and CDR2 sequences are MNHEY and SVGAGI. The CDR3 DNA is TGTGCCAGCAGCAACGAGAGAGCCAAAAACATTCAGTACTTC. This sequence encodes CASSNERAKNIQYF.